Listed below are T cell receptor beta chains from one sample, sequenced in a study of cytomegalovirus exposure and HLA in healthy donors. TCRdb keeps only in-frame clones here, not all; method: immunoSEQ multiplex PCR. The sample has under 200,000 clones, and its top ten clones hold roughly 2%. Sequencing was performed on PBMCs. These receptor sequences come from a man aged 30 to 45 in good health and CMV-seronegative. Both conserved end residues are part of each CDR3. A D gene is named only where the DNA matches it firmly.

V	J	D	CDR3	DNA
TRBV19	TRBJ2-4	-	CASTNTGFPKNIQYF	TGTGCCAGCACTAACACAGGGTTCCCCAAAAACATTCAGTACTTC
TRBV13	TRBJ2-2	TRBD2	CASSLRTSGRFVGELFF	TGTGCCAGCAGCCTAAGGACTAGCGGGAGGTTCGTCGGGGAGCTGTTTTTT
TRBV15	TRBJ2-7	TRBD1	CATSRGSGTGGLEQYF	TGTGCCACCAGCAGAGGTTCCGGGACAGGGGGCCTCGAGCAGTACTTC
TRBV30	TRBJ1-5	TRBD1	CAWGTGNQPQHF	TGTGCCTGGGGGACAGGGAATCAGCCCCAGCATTTT
TRBV19	TRBJ2-7	-	CASSTTGIHEQYF	TGTGCCAGTAGCACAACAGGGATCCACGAGCAGTACTTC
TRBV2	TRBJ2-1	-	CASEREASSYNEQFF	TGTGCCAGTGAGAGGGAGGCAAGCTCCTACAATGAGCAGTTCTTC
TRBV30	TRBJ1-1	-	CAWSAVTVNTEAFF	TGTGCCTGGAGTGCGGTCACCGTGAACACTGAAGCTTTCTTT
TRBV28	TRBJ2-1	TRBD2	CASRETETGTSGSVAYNEQFF	TGTGCCAGCAGGGAAACAGAGACCGGGACTAGCGGGAGTGTAGCCTACAATGAGCAGTTCTTC
TRBV18	TRBJ2-2	TRBD2	CASSPDSGRATGELFF	TGTGCCAGCTCACCCGATAGCGGGAGGGCCACCGGGGAGCTGTTTTTT
TRBV11-3	TRBJ1-2	TRBD1	CASNYRGRPSFF	TGTGCCAGCAACTACAGGGGCCGCCCGTCCTTCTTC
TRBV6-4	TRBJ2-5	TRBD1	CASSWTGKETQYF	TGTGCCAGCAGCTGGACAGGTAAAGAGACCCAGTACTTC
TRBV5-1	TRBJ2-5	TRBD1	CASSLSGSTGGETQYF	TGCGCCAGCAGCTTGTCAGGGAGTACAGGGGGAGAGACCCAGTACTTC